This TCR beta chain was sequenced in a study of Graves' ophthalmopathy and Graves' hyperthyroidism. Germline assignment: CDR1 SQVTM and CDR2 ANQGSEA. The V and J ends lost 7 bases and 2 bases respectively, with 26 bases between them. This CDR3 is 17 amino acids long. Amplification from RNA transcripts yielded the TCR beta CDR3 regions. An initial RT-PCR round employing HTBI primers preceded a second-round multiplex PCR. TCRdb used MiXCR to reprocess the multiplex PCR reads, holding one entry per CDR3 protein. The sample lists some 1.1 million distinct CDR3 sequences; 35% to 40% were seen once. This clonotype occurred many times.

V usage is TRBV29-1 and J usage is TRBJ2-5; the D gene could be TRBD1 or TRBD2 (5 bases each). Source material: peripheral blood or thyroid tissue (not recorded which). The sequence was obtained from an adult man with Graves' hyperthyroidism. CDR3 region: CSESLYLSGTFQETQYF. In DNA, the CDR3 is TGCAGCGAAAGCCTGTATCTCTCCGGGACCTTTCAAGAGACCCAGTACTTC.